Detailed here is one T cell receptor (beta chain). CDR1 and CDR2 from the germline V gene are MNHEY and SVGEGT. V dropped 4 bases and J dropped 3; count of bases not matched to a gene: 2. The CDR3 contains 14 residues. Measured with immunoSEQ multiplex PCR; TCRdb has only the in-frame clones, and not every one. The profile shows around 270,000 clones, around nine tenths of them singletons. The data stem from a study of blood T cell repertoires in COVID-19. Study details: COVID-19 samples collected from the United States, Italy and Spain covered acute and convalescent phases. PBMCs, B-cell-depleted T cells, or T cells were the source of the cDNA or gDNA that made up the material.

Sequenced input: peripheral blood. This receptor was obtained from a middle-aged man who had recovered from COVID-19. The rearrangement links TRBV6-2 or TRBV6-3 to TRBJ2-7, with TRBD1 matching 11 bases. CDR3 sequence: CASSWGQGVYEQYF. The CDR3 nucleotides are TGTGCCAGCAGTTGGGGACAGGGGGTCTACGAGCAGTACTTC.